This entry is about one T cell receptor beta chain. This CDR3 has 16 amino acids. The germline CDR1 and CDR2 sequences are LGHNA and YSLEER. This sample was taken from a study of CXCR3-negative and CXCR3-positive naive CD8 T cells. Researchers prepared the TRB cDNA libraries using 5' RACE with UMI labels. TCRdb re-called the 5' RACE reads and gives one entry per CDR3 protein, without DNA. Reported are about 43,000 distinct CDR3 sequences; the ten largest clones contain approximately 14%. The chain employs TRBV4-3 and TRBJ2-4; TCRdb lists TRBD1, though no DNA is available to test this call. This clonotype originated in a human donor in good health. Some clones in this sample may be carry-over from other donors' samples. Sequences were obtained from memory CD8+ T cells from blood. The CDR3 region is CASSLGTIAAKYIQYF.